This T cell receptor (beta chain) was documented in a study of blood T cell repertoires in COVID-19. The CDR3 length is 15 residues. The germline V gene has CDR1 MNHEY and CDR2 SVGAGI. V shed 6 bases, J shed 10 bases, and the junction held 14 bases outside the gene matches. Sequencing used immunoSEQ multiplex PCR; TCRdb keeps in-frame clones, though not all of them. Of approximately 450,000 clones in the sample, around 90% were seen once. Sequenced sample: PBMCs or T cells enriched from blood (not recorded which). The chain couples TRBV6-5 to TRBJ2-7; TRBD1 agrees at 11 bases. This receptor was obtained from a woman between 18 and 29 years old with acute COVID-19. CDR3 nucleotides: TGTGCCAGCAGCCTTTCCGGGACAGGGGGGTTCGATCAGTACTTC. Translated, it gives CASSLSGTGGFDQYF.